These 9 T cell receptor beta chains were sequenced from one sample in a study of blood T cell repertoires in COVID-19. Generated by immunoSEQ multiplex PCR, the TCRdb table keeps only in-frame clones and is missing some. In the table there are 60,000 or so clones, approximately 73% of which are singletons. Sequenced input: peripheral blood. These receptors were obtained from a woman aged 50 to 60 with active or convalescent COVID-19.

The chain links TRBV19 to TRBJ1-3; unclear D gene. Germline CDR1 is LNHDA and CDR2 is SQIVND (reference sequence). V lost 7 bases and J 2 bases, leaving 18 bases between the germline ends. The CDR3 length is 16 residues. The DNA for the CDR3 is TGTGCCAGTACCATCACGGGGAGGACTCCTGGAAACACCATATATTTT. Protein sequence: CASTITGRTPGNTIYF.

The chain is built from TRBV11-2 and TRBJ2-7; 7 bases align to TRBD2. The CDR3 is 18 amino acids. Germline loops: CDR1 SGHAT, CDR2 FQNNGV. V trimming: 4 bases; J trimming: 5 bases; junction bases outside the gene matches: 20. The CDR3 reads CASSYPPGGRVFPNEQYF. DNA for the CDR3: TGTGCCAGCAGCTACCCGCCTGGCGGGAGAGTTTTCCCCAACGAGCAGTACTTC.

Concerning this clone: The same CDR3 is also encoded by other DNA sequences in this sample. The CDR3: CASSLGGRNNEQFF. CDR3 nucleotide sequence: TGTGCCAGCAGCTTAGGTGGGAGAAACAATGAGCAGTTCTTC. The chain links TRBV7-3 to TRBJ2-1, with D possibly TRBD2 on 5 matching bases. The ends were cut back, 2 bases at V and 5 bases at J, with 10 bases in the middle. This CDR3 contains 14 residues. The germline V gene encodes CDR1 SGHTA and CDR2 FQGTGA.

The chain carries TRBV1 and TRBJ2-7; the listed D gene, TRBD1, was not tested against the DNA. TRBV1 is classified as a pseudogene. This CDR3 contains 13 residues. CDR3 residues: CTSSPRSNDEQYF. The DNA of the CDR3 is TGCACCAGCAGCCCCAGGTCAAACGACGAGCAGTACTTC.

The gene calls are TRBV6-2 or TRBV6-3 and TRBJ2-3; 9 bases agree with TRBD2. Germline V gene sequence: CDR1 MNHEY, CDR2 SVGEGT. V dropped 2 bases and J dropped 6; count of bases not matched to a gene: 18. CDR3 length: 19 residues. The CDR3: CASSYGRRGTSNRADTQYF. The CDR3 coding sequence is TGTGCCAGCAGTTACGGTCGGCGTGGGACTAGCAACAGAGCGGATACGCAGTATTTT.

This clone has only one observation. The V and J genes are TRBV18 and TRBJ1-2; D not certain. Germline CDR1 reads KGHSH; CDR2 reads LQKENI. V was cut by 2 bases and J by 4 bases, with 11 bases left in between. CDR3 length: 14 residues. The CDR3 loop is CASSPTRWSYGYTF. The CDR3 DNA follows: TGTGCCAGCTCACCAACGAGGTGGAGCTATGGCTACACCTTC.

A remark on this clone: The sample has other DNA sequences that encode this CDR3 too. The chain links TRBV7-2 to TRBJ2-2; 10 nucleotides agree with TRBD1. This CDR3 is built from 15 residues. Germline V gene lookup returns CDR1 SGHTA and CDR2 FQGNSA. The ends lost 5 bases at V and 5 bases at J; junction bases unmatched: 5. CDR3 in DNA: TGTGCCAGCAGCCCAGACAGGGGGCGGACCGGGGAGCTGTTTTTT. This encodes CASSPDRGRTGELFF.

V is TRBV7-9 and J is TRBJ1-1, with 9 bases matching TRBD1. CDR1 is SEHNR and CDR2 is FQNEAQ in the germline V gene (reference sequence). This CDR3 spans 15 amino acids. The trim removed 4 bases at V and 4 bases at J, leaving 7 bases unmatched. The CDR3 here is CASSSGTGWSTEAFF. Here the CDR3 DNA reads TGTGCCAGCAGCTCTGGGACAGGGTGGAGCACTGAAGCTTTCTTT. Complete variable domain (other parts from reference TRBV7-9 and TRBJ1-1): DTGVSQNPRHKITKRGQNVTFRCDPISEHNRLYWYRQTLGQGPEFLTYFQNEAQLEKSRLLSDRFSAERPKGSFSTLEIQRTEQGDSAMYLCASSSGTGWSTEAFFGQGTRLTVV.

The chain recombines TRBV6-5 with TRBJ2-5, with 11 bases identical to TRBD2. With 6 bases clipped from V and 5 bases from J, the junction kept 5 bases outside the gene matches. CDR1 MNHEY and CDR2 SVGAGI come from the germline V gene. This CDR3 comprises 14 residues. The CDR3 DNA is TGTGCCAGCAGGGCTAGCGGGAGGTGGGAGACCCAGTACTTC. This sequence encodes CASRASGRWETQYF.